Below are 29 T cell receptor beta chains sequenced from a single sample in a study of blood T cell repertoires in COVID-19. Data came from immunoSEQ multiplex PCR; TCRdb stores just in-frame clones and leaves some out. The sample lists approximately 200,000 clones, 84% seen once, with roughly a tenth in the top ten. Sequenced input: peripheral blood. The receptor source for this set is a woman older than 75 with COVID-19, enrolled during active disease.

The chain recombines TRBV5-1 with TRBJ2-3; 13 bases align to TRBD2. The junction had 9 bases not matched to a gene; V was cut back by 4 bases and J by 7 bases. The CDR3 runs to 16 residues. Per germline, CDR1 SGHRS and CDR2 YFSETQ. This CDR3 is CASSPTTSGGSYTQYF. CDR3 DNA: TGCGCCAGCAGCCCAACGACTAGCGGGGGGAGTTATACGCAGTATTTT.

The rearrangement joins TRBV18 to TRBJ1-4, with 9 nucleotides matching TRBD1. The trim removed 5 bases at V and 4 bases at J, leaving 5 bases unmatched. The length of the CDR3 is 15 residues. Germline CDR1 KGHSH, CDR2 LQKENI. CDR3 sequence reads: CASSVQGAGNEKLFF. The CDR3 DNA follows: TGTGCCAGCTCAGTACAGGGGGCCGGTAATGAAAAACTGTTTTTT.

The V call is TRBV10-3, the J call TRBJ1-1, with no clear D. The V and J ends lost 7 bases and 12 bases respectively, with 21 bases between them. The CDR3 has 13 residues. Per the germline V gene, CDR1 is ENHRY and CDR2 is SYGVKD. CDR3 nucleotide sequence: TGTGCCATCAACCGGGGAACGGACTCAAAAACTTTCTTT. Translating it yields CAINRGTDSKTFF.

The CDR3 bases are TGCGCCAGCAGCTTTAGCGGGGGCTACGAGCAGTACGTC. This codes for CASSFSGGYEQYV. The chain joins TRBV5-1 to TRBJ2-7; 9 positions agree with TRBD2. Germline loops: CDR1 SGHRS, CDR2 YFSETQ. Germline trimming cut 2 bases from V and 3 bases from J; bases unmatched to any gene: 0. The length of the CDR3 is 13 residues.

The V and J genes are TRBV25-1 and TRBJ1-2; TRBD1 agrees at 7 bases. The CDR3 is 11 amino acids. Germline V gene lookup returns CDR1 MGHDK and CDR2 SYGVNS. With V trimmed by 11 bases and J by 2 bases, 2 bases remained unmatched. CDR3 sequence (DNA): TGTGCCTCGGGACAGAACTATGGCTACACCTTC. The encoded protein is CASGQNYGYTF.

The gene calls are TRBV5-4 and TRBJ1-6, with D maybe TRBD1 (5 bases). The ends were cut back, 0 bases at V and 7 bases at J, with 11 bases in the middle. CDR1 and CDR2 (germline): SGHNT, YYREEE (reference sequence). The CDR3 sequence is 15 residues long. The CDR3 loop reads CASSLDTGGNSPLHF. In DNA, the CDR3 is TGTGCCAGCAGCTTGGACACGGGGGGGAATTCACCCCTCCACTTT.

The J gene is TRBJ1-2, the V gene TRBV25-1; 8 bases are a match to TRBD1. The CDR3 covers 15 residues. Germline lookup yields CDR1 MGHDK and CDR2 SYGVNS. The V and J ends lost 1 base and 4 bases, in that order; junction bases with no gene match: 5. CDR3 protein: CASSEFGTGVYGYTF. The CDR3 DNA sequence: TGTGCCAGCAGTGAATTCGGGACAGGCGTCTATGGCTACACCTTC.

The chain couples TRBV6-5 to TRBJ1-2, with a tentative D call TRBD1 (6 bases). The CDR3 is 13 amino acids. Germline CDR1 MNHEY, CDR2 SVGAGI. Trimming pared 8 bases from V and 7 bases from J, leaving 17 bases between. The CDR3 sequence: CASRQGQLGGYTF. In nucleotides, the CDR3 is TGTGCCAGCCGTCAGGGACAACTTGGTGGCTACACCTTC.

This clone has just one count. The V gene is TRBV2, the J gene TRBJ1-2; 10 nucleotides line up with TRBD1. This CDR3 has 16 amino acids. V was clipped by 3 bases and J by 4 bases; unmatched bases: 8. The germline V gene has CDR1 SNHLY and CDR2 FYNNEI. CDR3 nucleotides: TGTGCCAGCAGTGAGCGGCGACAGGGGGCGCTCTATGGCTACACCTTC. Encoded protein: CASSERRQGALYGYTF.

The rearrangement links TRBV6-2 or TRBV6-3 to TRBJ2-5; D ambiguous. The germline V and J ends were trimmed by 6 bases and 2 bases, with 13 bases remaining between them. Germline-derived CDR1 and CDR2 are MNHEY and SVGEGT. The CDR3 runs to 14 residues. The CDR3 coding sequence is TGTGCCAGCAGCAATTTTAATTTACAAGAGACCCAGTACTTC. Its translation is CASSNFNLQETQYF.

The chain is built from TRBV5-6 and TRBJ2-5, with no clear D. Trimming took 4 bases from V and 5 from J, leaving 15 bases between them. CDR3 length: 14 residues. Germline CDR1 SGHDT, CDR2 YYEEEE. CDR3 in DNA: TGTGCCAGCAGCGTAGATGGGCTTGGGGAGACCCAGTACTTC. Amino acids: CASSVDGLGETQYF. Combining the CDR3 with reference TRBV5-6 and TRBJ2-5 gives the whole variable domain DAGVTQSPTHLIKTRGQQVTLRCSPKSGHDTVSWYQQALGQGPQFIFQYYEEEERQRGNFPDRFSGHQFPNYSSELNVNALLLGDSALYLCASSVDGLGETQYFGPGTRLLVL.

This clone came up once. This chain joins TRBV7-2 and TRBJ1-5; 10 bases agree with TRBD1. This CDR3 spans 15 amino acids. The J segment lost 6 bases and the V segment lost 4 bases, leaving 6 bases of the junction unmatched. CDR1 and CDR2 (germline): SGHTA, FQGNSA. The CDR3 reads CASSSSGTGAQPQHF. CDR3 bases: TGTGCCAGCAGCTCGAGCGGGACAGGGGCTCAGCCCCAGCATTTT.

The genes are TRBV3-1 (or the pseudogene TRBV3-2) and TRBJ2-1; 13 bases are a match to TRBD2. Germline V gene data show CDR1 as LGHDT and CDR2 as YNNKEL (reference sequence). The junction had 10 bases not matched to a gene; V was cut back by 4 bases and J by 7 bases. This CDR3 has 17 residues. In nucleotides, the CDR3 is TGTGCCAGCAGCCTAGCCCTCCTGGGACTAGCGGGGAATGAGCAGTTCTTC. This encodes CASSLALLGLAGNEQFF.

The V gene is TRBV5-1, the J gene TRBJ1-1; 7 positions match TRBD1. Germline lookup yields CDR1 SGHRS and CDR2 YFSETQ. The V and J ends lost 5 bases and 3 bases, in that order; junction bases with no gene match: 7. CDR3 size: 14 residues. The CDR3 DNA reads as TGCGCCAGCAGACCTTTTACAGGGGACACTGAAGCTTTCTTT. Amino acid sequence: CASRPFTGDTEAFF.

The V call is TRBV15, the J call TRBJ2-3, with D possibly being TRBD2 (5 bases). The CDR3 is 14 amino acids. The germline V gene has CDR1 LNHNV and CDR2 YYDKDF (reference sequence). The V end lost 5 bases, the J end lost 2 bases, and 11 bases lay between the germline ends. The CDR3 bases are TGTGCCACCAGCCTGGACTTTTCCACAGATACGCAGTATTTT. Translated: CATSLDFSTDTQYF.

This sequence joins TRBV21-1 and TRBJ1-5; the D call TRBD1 from the table was never checked on the DNA. TRBV21-1 is deemed a pseudogene. The CDR3 contains 14 residues. As DNA, the CDR3 is TGTGCCAGCAGCAGCAGTTATAGCAATCAGCCCCAGCATTTT. It codes for CASSSSYSNQPQHF.

The chain carries TRBV23-1 and TRBJ1-5; no definite D call. TRBV23-1 is flagged as an ORF with uncertain function. V was pared by 4 bases and J by 3 bases, with 25 bases between. The CDR3 runs 19 residues. The CDR3 region has the DNA TGCGCCAGCAGTCTGAAGTTCTCGCGTTCGGGAAGTGACAATCAGCCCCAGCATTTT. Translated, it gives CASSLKFSRSGSDNQPQHF.

V gene TRBV5-1 combines with J gene TRBJ2-3; 7 bases fit TRBD2. Unmatched junction bases numbered 6, after V lost 3 bases and J lost 2 bases. The CDR3 is made up of 15 amino acids. Germline V gene sequence: CDR1 SGHRS, CDR2 YFSETQ. The CDR3: CASSSLRGNTDTQYF. CDR3 sequence (DNA): TGCGCCAGCAGCTCCCTGCGGGGGAACACAGATACGCAGTATTTT.

This chain's CDR3 is CASSLVGDGTEAFF. As DNA, the CDR3 is TGTGCCAGCAGCTTAGTTGGTGACGGGACTGAAGCTTTCTTT. The chain carries TRBV11-2 and TRBJ1-1; D is unresolved. The length of the CDR3 is 14 residues. Germline V CDR1 and CDR2: SGHAT, FQNNGV. The ends were cut back, 1 base at V and 5 bases at J, with 11 bases in the middle.

This clone has just one count. V is TRBV12-3 or TRBV12-4 and J is TRBJ1-1, with 8 bases that match TRBD1. The CDR3 loop spans 13 amino acids. The ends lost 3 bases at V and 8 bases at J; junction bases unmatched: 5. The CDR3 DNA reads TGTGCCAGCAGTTTGAGCCCAGGGGGCGAAGCTTTCTTT. Its translation: CASSLSPGGEAFF.

The genes are TRBV6-1 and TRBJ1-5, with D perhaps TRBD1 (6 bases). Trimming left V 4 bases short and J 9 bases short, with 22 bases between. The CDR3 spans 16 residues. CDR1 is MNHNS and CDR2 is SASEGT in the germline V gene. The CDR3: CASSVELQGTGRPQHF. The CDR3 DNA reads as TGTGCCAGCAGTGTCGAATTACAGGGAACCGGCCGGCCCCAGCATTTT.

The V gene is TRBV6-5, the J gene TRBJ1-2; weak D call: TRBD1 (6 bases). The CDR3 totals 14 residues. The V gene lost 0 bases and the J gene lost 8 bases, with 13 bases spanning the gap. CDR1 is MNHEY, CDR2 SVGAGI, per germline. The CDR3 spells CASSYSGAAGGYTF. For the CDR3, the DNA is TGTGCCAGCAGTTACTCGGGGGCGGCGGGCGGCTACACCTTC.

The gene calls are TRBV4-1 and TRBJ1-4; 7 bases fit TRBD1. With V trimmed by 0 bases and J by 7 bases, 8 bases remained unmatched. The CDR3 loop spans 16 amino acids. Germline lookup yields CDR1 MGHRA and CDR2 YSYEKL. CDR3 bases: TGCGCCAGCAGCCAAGATTTGAGGGGGCAGGGTGAAAAACTGTTTTTT. This gives the protein CASSQDLRGQGEKLFF.

This clone has just one count. As DNA, the CDR3 is TGTGCCAGCAGCCAAGATCTGCCGGGGACTAATGAAAAACTGTTTTTT. This sequence encodes CASSQDLPGTNEKLFF. The V and J genes are TRBV3-1 (or the pseudogene TRBV3-2) and TRBJ1-4; no definite D call. This CDR3 is 16 amino acids long. Deletions cut 0 bases from V and 2 bases from J, with 10 bases between. Per germline, CDR1 LGHDT and CDR2 YNNKEL (reference sequence).

This chain connects TRBV5-8 to TRBJ1-6; a possible D gene is TRBD1 (5 bases). V lost 0 bases to trimming and J lost 5 bases, with 9 bases between them. Germline lookup yields CDR1 SGHTS and CDR2 YDEGEE. CDR3 length: 15 amino acids. The CDR3: CASSLGQLNNSPLHF. CDR3 coding DNA: TGTGCCAGCAGCTTGGGACAGTTGAATAATTCACCCCTCCACTTT.

The chain is built from TRBV6-5 and TRBJ1-1; possibly TRBD1 for D (6 bases). The length of the CDR3 is 11 residues. Trimming removed 7 bases from V and 4 bases from J, with 7 bases in between. Germline loops: CDR1 MNHEY, CDR2 SVGAGI. The CDR3: CASKDSTEAFF. As DNA, the CDR3 is TGTGCCAGCAAGGACAGCACTGAAGCTTTCTTT.

This clone was counted a few times. The rearrangement uses TRBV3-1 (or the pseudogene TRBV3-2) and TRBJ1-3, with TRBD1 identical over 12 bases. Germline V gene lookup returns CDR1 LGHDT and CDR2 YNNKEL (reference sequence). V lost 1 base, J lost 6 bases, and 4 bases stayed unmatched. The CDR3 sequence is 16 residues long. CDR3 in amino acids: CASSQAGQGALNTIYF. The CDR3 DNA is TGTGCCAGCAGCCAAGCGGGACAGGGGGCTCTAAACACCATATATTTT.

J is TRBJ2-5 and V is TRBV3-1 (or the pseudogene TRBV3-2), with a weak D call TRBD2 (6 bases). The CDR3 totals 13 residues. Trimming took off 8 bases at V and 2 bases at J, with 12 bases between the two ends. Germline V CDR1 and CDR2: LGHDT, YNNKEL (reference sequence). CDR3 nucleotide sequence: TGTGCCAGCGGTCAGGCGGGGCAAGAGACCCAGTACTTC. It is translated as CASGQAGQETQYF.

V and J are TRBV5-4 and TRBJ1-1; TRBD1 might be the D (6 bases). Germline V gives CDR1 SGHNT, CDR2 YYREEE (reference sequence). Trimming took 4 bases from V and 3 from J, leaving 19 bases between them. This CDR3 comprises 16 residues. The CDR3 sequence is CASSPGGRGGHTEAFF. The CDR3 DNA is TGTGCCAGCAGCCCGGGTGGGCGCGGGGGGCACACTGAAGCTTTCTTT.